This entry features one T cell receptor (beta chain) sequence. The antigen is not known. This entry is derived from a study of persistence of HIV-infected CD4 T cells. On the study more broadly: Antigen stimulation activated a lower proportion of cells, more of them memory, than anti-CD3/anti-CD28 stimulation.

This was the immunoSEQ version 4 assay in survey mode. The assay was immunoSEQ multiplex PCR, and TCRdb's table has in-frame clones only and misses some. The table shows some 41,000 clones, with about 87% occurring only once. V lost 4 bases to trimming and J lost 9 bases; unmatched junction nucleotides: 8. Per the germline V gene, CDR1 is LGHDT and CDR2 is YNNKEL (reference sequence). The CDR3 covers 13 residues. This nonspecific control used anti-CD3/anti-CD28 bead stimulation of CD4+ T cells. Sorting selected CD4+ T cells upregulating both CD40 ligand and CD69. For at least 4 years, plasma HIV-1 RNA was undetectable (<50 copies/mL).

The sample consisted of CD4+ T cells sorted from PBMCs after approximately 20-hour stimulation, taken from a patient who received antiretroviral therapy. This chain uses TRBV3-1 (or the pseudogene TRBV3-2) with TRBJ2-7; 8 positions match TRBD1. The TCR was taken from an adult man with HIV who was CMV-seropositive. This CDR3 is CASSRQGLILQYF. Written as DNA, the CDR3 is TGTGCCAGCAGCCGACAGGGGTTGATTTTGCAGTACTTC.